This T cell receptor (beta chain) was identified during a study of shared clonotypes between healthy human individuals. About the research overall: Per donor, three plates held CD4 naive cells, three held CD4 memory, two held CD8 naive and one held CD8 memory.

Germline CDR1 and CDR2: SGDLS and YYNGEE. The CDR3 length is 16 residues. V lost 4 bases, J lost 6 bases, and 12 bases stayed unmatched. Libraries were prepared by immunoSEQ multiplex PCR; TCRdb keeps only in-frame clonotypes and omits some of them. This sample has some 95,000 clones, with 60% to 75% found just once. The clonotype was recovered from a man aged 25 to 40 in good health. Sample: memory CD8+ T cells sorted from blood. The subset denotes: CD45RO+ cells pooled with CCR7-negative TemRA cells. The chain carries TRBV9 and TRBJ2-2; the match to TRBD2 covers 7 bases. The chain's CDR3 is CASSLSAGGSSGELFF. CDR3 DNA sequence: TGTGCCAGCAGCCTCAGTGCCGGCGGGAGTTCCGGGGAGCTGTTTTTT.